These 2 T cell receptor beta chains were sequenced from one sample in a study of blood T cells in healthy people across ages. A J-beta primer mix and a sample-barcoded 5' primer were used in a second PCR of roughly 6 to 12 cycles. TCRdb recomputed calls from the 5' RACE reads with MiXCR, one row per CDR3 protein. The data show 1.5 million to 2 million distinct CDR3 sequences, with 28% seen just once and around 7.7% held by the top ten. The sequenced sample consisted of blood. The receptors stem from a woman aged 25-40 years in good health.

At least ten counts were recorded for this clonotype. V gene TRBV7-2 combines with J gene TRBJ2-5; D not resolved. CDR3 length equals 12 residues. V was shortened by 2 bases and J by 5 bases, with 6 bases between the two germline ends. Germline V lookup: CDR1 SGHTA, CDR2 FQGNSA. Written as DNA, the CDR3 is TGTGCCAGCAGCTTATTCCGGGAGACCCAGTACTTC. Residues: CASSLFRETQYF.

With regard to this clonotype: A clone one base away is much larger, so this may be a read error. This chain uses TRBV12-3 or TRBV12-4 with TRBJ1-2, with 9 bases identical to TRBD1. This CDR3 comprises 13 residues. V lost 8 bases and J lost 8; bases outside the gene matches: 9. The CDR3 coding sequence is TGTGCCAGCCACCTGGACAGGGGAAGAGGCTACACCTTC. This sequence encodes CASHLDRGRGYTF.